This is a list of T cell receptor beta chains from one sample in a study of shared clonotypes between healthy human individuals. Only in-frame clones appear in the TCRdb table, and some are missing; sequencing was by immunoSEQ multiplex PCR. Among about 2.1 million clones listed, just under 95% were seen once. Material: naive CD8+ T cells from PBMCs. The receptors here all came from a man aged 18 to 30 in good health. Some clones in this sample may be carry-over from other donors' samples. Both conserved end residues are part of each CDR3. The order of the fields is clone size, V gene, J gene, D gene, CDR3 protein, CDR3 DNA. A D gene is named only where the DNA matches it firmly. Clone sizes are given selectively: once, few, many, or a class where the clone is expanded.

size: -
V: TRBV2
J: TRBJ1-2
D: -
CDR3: CATHGGPNYGYTF
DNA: TGTGCCACCCATGGGGGGCCAAACTATGGCTACACCTTC

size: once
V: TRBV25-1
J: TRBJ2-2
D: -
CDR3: CASSERVRRDGTGELFF
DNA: TGTGCCAGCAGTGAAAGAGTTCGTAGGGACGGCACCGGGGAGCTGTTTTTT

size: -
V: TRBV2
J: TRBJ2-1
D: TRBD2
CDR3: CASSGLGGVYNEQFF
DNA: TGTGCCAGCTCCGGACTCGGGGGGGTTTACAATGAGCAGTTCTTC

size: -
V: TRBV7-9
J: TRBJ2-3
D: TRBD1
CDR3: CASSYGTGGKVSTDTQYF
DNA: TGTGCCAGCAGCTATGGGACAGGGGGGAAAGTCAGCACAGATACGCAGTATTTT

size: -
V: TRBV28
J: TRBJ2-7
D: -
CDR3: CASSLIPSQPAYEQYF
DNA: TGTGCCAGCAGTTTAATCCCCAGCCAGCCCGCCTACGAGCAGTACTTC

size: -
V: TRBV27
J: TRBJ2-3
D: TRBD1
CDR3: CASSSGTDFTDTQYF
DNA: TGTGCCAGCAGTTCAGGGACAGATTTCACAGATACGCAGTATTTT

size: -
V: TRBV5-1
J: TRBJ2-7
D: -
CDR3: CASSLETYEQYF
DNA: TGCGCCAGCAGCCTCGAAACCTACGAGCAGTACTTC

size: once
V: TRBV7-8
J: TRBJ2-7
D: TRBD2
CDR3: CASSPPGGLLSYEQYF
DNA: TGTGCCAGCAGCCCTCCGGGGGGGCTCCTCTCCTACGAGCAGTACTTC

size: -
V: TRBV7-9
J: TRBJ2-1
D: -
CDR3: CASSYQGGGLNEQFF
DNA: TGTGCCAGCAGCTACCAGGGGGGAGGACTCAATGAGCAGTTCTTC

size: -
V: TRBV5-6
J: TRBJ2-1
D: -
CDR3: CASSTPRHEQFF
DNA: TGTGCCAGCAGCACCCCGAGGCATGAGCAGTTCTTC

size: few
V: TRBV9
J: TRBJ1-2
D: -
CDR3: CASSVGEYGYTF
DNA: TGTGCCAGCAGCGTAGGGGAGTATGGCTACACCTTC

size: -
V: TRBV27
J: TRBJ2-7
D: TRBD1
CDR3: CASSFGDRGYEQYF
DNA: TGTGCCAGCAGTTTCGGGGACAGGGGTTACGAGCAGTACTTC

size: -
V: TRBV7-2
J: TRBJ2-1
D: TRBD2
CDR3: CASSLGSGGRANEQFF
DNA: TGTGCCAGCAGCTTAGGTTCTGGCGGGAGGGCCAATGAGCAGTTCTTC

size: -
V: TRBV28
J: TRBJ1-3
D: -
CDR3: CASSPNRLSGNTIYF
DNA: TGTGCCAGCAGTCCCAACAGGCTCTCTGGAAACACCATATATTTT